The source of this T cell receptor (beta chain) is a study of blood T cell repertoires in COVID-19 (dated by TCRdb to about 2020). In the study overall: Collaborator samples came from the United States, Italy and Spain and covered acute and convalescent phases of COVID-19. The prospective study material was composed of cDNA or gDNA derived from T cells, B-cell-depleted T cells, or PBMCs. The repertoires were released in a freely available public database meant as a resource for research on the immune response to SARS-CoV-2. Subjects who had been exposed to COVID-19, were actively infected with it, or had recovered from it provided the deeply sampled blood TCRbeta repertoires that made up the dataset. Samples were obtained from the ongoing ImmuneRACE study (first 160 participants) and from about 1,300 subjects provided by 6 global collaborators. Nearly every sample came with metadata listing a de-identified subject ID, COVID-19 status, age in years and sex. HLA class I and class II types, where available, came from metadata supplied by the sample provider rather than from assay-based typing. The investigation overall reported the following: The quantity of clinical and demographic metadata differed by source and by participant and was supplied without curation.

TCRbeta CDR3 regions were amplified from genomic DNA using the immunoSEQ Assay, a bias-controlled multiplex PCR. The paper's processing steps were these. The number of nucleated cells in each sample was estimated by amplification of reference gene primers within the assay. To quantify the absolute abundance of each unique TCRbeta CDR3 rearrangement, sequence reads were collapsed and filtered. For each sample, productive Simpson clonality was calculated by taking the square root of Simpson's diversity index across productive rearrangements. In TCRdb, the immuneACCESS table is reduced to in-frame sequences with V and J assigned. These tables do not hold every clone; where another copy was compared, an unresolved V gene accounts for under half, and the others remain unexplained. V, J and clone size derive from that table, while D and trimming were established from the DNA sequence. The sample table lists approximately 190,000 clones, about 80% of them with a count of one. The ten largest account for 6.5% to 7% of the sample.

V gives up 1 base and J gives up 2 bases, and the segment between their germline ends measures 11 bases. The germline V gene encodes CDR1 SGHAT and CDR2 FQNNGV. The CDR3 sequence holds 15 residues, the cysteine and phenylalanine included. The retained sequence is limited to the CDR3, 45 bases, with the frame set at the first base. A note on this clone: Its antigen specificity is not known. Per-base qualities were not stored, and no clone one base away is much larger.

Whole blood was collected in K2EDTA tubes by collaborating institutions according to the institutions' own protocols. For TCRbeta analysis, collaborator samples were shipped as frozen whole blood, as isolated PBMCs, or as DNA extracted from either sample type. The chain employs TRBV11-2 and TRBJ1-2; the D gene remains uncertain. The origin of this receptor is a human donor with acute or convalescent COVID-19. The donor label of this sample is uncertain. Sequencing used peripheral blood. Here is the DNA: TGTGCCAGCAGCTTAGCTAGTTTTCAGAACTATGGCTACACCTTC. Its protein reads: CASSLASFQNYGYTF.